The clone carrying this T cell receptor beta chain appeared a few times. Losses at the gene ends were 3 bases for V and 0 bases for J; bases not matched to a gene: 5. From germline, CDR1 is SGHDN and CDR2 FVKESK. CDR3 length: 17 amino acids. This sample is part of a study of T-cell reconstitution after alpha-beta-depleted transplantation in children. The library targeted TCRbeta and was prepared with unique molecular identifiers. TCRdb independently ran MiXCR on the PCR reads; one entry per CDR3 protein. The sample records some 240,000 distinct CDR3 sequences, about 12% being singletons. Sequenced here: PBMCs from the stem cell graft donor, sampled from the stem cell graft. The chain uses TRBV14 and TRBJ2-6, with 7 bases identical to TRBD1. The TCR originated in a human donor who donated a stem cell graft to a child with acute lymphoblastic leukemia. This CDR3 is CASSQGQMLSGANVLTF. DNA for the CDR3: TGTGCCAGCAGCCAGGGACAGATGCTCTCTGGGGCCAACGTCCTGACTTTC. Together with reference TRBV14 and TRBJ2-6, the CDR3 gives the full variable domain: EAGVTQFPSHSVIEKGQTVTLRCDPISGHDNLYWYRRVMGKEIKFLLHFVKESKQDESGMPNNRFLAERTGGTYSTLKVQPAELEDSGVYFCASSQGQMLSGANVLTFGAGSRLTVL.